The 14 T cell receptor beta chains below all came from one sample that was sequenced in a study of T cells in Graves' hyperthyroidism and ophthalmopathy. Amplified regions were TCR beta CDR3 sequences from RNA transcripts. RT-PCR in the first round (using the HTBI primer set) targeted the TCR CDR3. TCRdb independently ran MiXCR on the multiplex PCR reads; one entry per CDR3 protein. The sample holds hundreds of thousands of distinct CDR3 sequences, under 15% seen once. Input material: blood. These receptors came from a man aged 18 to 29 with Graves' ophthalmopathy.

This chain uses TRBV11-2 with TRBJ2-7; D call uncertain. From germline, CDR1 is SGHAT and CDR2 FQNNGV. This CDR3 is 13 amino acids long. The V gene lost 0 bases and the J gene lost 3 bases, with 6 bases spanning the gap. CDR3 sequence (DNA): TGTGCCAGCAGCTTAGATAGGGTCTACGAGCAGTACTTC. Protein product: CASSLDRVYEQYF.

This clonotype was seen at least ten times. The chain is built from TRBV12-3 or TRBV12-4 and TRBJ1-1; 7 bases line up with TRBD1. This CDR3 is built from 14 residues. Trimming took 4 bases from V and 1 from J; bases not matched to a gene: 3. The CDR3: CASSYRGGNTEAFF. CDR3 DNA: TGTGCCAGCAGTTACAGGGGAGGGAACACTGAAGCTTTCTTT.

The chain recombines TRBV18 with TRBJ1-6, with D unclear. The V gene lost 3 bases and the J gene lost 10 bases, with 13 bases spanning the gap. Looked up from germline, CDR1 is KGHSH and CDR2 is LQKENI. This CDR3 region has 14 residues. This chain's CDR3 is CASSPPPGRSPLHF. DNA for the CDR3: TGTGCCAGCTCACCCCCTCCGGGAAGGTCACCCCTCCACTTT.

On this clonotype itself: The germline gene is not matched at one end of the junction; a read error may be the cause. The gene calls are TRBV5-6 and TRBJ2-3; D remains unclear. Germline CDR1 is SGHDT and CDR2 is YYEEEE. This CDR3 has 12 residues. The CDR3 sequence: CATSWGTDTQYF. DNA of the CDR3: TGTGCCACCAGCTGGGGAACAGATACGCAGTATTTT.

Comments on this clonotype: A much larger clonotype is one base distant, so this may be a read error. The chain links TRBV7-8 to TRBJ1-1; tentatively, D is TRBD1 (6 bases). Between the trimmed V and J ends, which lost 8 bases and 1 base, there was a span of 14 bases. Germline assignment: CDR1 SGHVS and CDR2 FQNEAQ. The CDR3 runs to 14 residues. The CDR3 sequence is CASGPSGANTEAFF. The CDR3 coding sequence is TGTGCCAGCGGCCCCTCGGGGGCGAACACTGAAGCTTTCTTT.

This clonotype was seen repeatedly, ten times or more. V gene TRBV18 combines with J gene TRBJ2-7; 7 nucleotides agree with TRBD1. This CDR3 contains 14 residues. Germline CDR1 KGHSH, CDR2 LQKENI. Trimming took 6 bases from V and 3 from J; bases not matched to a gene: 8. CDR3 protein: CASSPEGQSYEQYF. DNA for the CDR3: TGTGCCAGCTCTCCCGAGGGACAGAGCTACGAGCAGTACTTC.

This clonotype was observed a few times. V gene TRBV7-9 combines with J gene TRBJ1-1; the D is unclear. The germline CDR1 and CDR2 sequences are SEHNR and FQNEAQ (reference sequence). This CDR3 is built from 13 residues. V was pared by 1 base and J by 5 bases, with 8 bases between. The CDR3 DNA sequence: TGTGCCAGCAGCTTAGACCCCCGGACTGAAGCTTTCTTT. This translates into CASSLDPRTEAFF.

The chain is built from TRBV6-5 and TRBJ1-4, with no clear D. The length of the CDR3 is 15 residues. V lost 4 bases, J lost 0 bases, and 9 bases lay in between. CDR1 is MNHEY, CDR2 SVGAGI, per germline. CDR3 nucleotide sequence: TGTGCCAGCAGTTCTTTATTTTCAACTAATGAAAAACTGTTTTTT. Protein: CASSSLFSTNEKLFF.

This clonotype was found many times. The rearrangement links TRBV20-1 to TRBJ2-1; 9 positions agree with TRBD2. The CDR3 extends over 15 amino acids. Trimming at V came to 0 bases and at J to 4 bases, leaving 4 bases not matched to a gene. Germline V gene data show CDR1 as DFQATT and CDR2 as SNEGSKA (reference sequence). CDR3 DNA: TGCAGTGCTAGAGAGTGGACTAGCGAGTACAATGAGCAGTTCTTC. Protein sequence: CSAREWTSEYNEQFF.

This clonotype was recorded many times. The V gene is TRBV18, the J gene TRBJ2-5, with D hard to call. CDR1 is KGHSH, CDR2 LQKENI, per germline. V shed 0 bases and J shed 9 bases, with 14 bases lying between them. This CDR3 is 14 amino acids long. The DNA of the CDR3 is TGTGCCAGCTCACCACCGGTAACGTCTGACCCCCAGTACTTC. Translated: CASSPPVTSDPQYF.

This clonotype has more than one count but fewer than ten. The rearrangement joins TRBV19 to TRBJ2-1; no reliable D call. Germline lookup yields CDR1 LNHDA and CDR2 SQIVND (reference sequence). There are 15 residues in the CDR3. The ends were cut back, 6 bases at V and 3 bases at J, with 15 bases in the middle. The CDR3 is CASSATVAVYNEQFF. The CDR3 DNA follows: TGTGCCAGTAGCGCCACGGTAGCAGTCTACAATGAGCAGTTCTTC.

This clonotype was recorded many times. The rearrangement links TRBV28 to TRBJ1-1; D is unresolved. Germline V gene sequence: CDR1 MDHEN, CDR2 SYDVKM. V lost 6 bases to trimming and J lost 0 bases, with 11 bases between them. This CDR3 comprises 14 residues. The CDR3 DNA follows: TGTGCCAGCAGCGACTCGATCATGAACACTGAAGCTTTCTTT. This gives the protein CASSDSIMNTEAFF.

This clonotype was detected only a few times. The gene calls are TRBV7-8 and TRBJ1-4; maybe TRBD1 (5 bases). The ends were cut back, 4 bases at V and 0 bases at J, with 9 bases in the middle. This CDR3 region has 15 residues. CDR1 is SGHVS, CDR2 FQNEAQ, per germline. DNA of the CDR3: TGTGCCAGCAGCTGGGGCCAAGCAACTAATGAAAAACTGTTTTTT. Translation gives CASSWGQATNEKLFF.

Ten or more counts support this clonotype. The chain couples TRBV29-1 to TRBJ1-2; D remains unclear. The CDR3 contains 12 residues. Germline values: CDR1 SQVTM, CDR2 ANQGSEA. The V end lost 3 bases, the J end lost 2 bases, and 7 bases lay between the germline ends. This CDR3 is CSVDRENYGYTF. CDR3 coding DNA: TGCAGCGTTGACAGAGAGAACTATGGCTACACCTTC. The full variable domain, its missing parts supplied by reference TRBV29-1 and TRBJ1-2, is SAVISQKPSRDICQRGTSLTIQCQVDSQVTMMFWYRQQPGQSLTLIATANQGSEATYESGFVIDKFPISRPNLTFSTLTVSNMSPEDSSIYLCSVDRENYGYTFGSGTRLTVV.